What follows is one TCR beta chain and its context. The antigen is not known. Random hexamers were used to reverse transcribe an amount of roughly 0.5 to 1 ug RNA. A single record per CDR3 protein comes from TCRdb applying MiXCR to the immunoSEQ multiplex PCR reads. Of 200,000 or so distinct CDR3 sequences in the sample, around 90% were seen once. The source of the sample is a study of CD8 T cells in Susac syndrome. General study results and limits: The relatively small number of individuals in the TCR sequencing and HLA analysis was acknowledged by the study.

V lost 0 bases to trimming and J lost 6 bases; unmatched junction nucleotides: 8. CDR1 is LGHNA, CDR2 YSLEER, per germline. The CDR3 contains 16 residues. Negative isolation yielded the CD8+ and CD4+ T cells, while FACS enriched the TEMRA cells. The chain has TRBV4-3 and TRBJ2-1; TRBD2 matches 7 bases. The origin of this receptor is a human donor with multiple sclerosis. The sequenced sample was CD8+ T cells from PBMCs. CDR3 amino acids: CASSQDFSGPFNEQFF. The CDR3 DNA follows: TGCGCCAGCAGCCAAGATTTTAGCGGGCCTTTCAATGAGCAGTTCTTC.